Given below is one TCR beta chain in context. This specimen comes from a study of T cell responses to AZD1222 COVID-19 vaccine. Sequenced by immunoSEQ multiplex PCR; TCRdb stores in-frame clones only, minus some. The table lists under 150,000 clones, more than 85% of them singletons, with about 3.7% in the top ten. CDR3 length: 12 residues. The junction had 4 bases not matched to a gene; V was cut back by 4 bases and J by 13 bases. Looked up from germline, CDR1 is LGHDT and CDR2 is YNNKEL (reference sequence). The chain carries TRBV3-1 (or the pseudogene TRBV3-2) and TRBJ1-6; 7 nucleotides line up with TRBD1. The starting material was peripheral blood, obtained 28 days after the second AZD1222 dose. The TCR originated in an adult who received the AZD1222 COVID-19 vaccine. The CDR3 DNA follows: TGTGCCAGCAGCCGGACAGGATCGCCCCTCCACTTT. Its translation: CASSRTGSPLHF.